The entry below describes one T cell receptor beta chain. This sample stems from a study of OX40 agonist ivuxolimab in advanced cancers. This table comes from immunoSEQ multiplex PCR, and its TCRdb copy is limited to in-frame clones, with some not included. In the table there are roughly 25,000 clones, approximately 78% of which are singletons. The clonotype was recovered from an adult with an advanced solid tumor such as melanoma, head and neck, liver or kidney cancer. The input for sequencing was CD4+ or CD8+ T cells sorted from blood, taken in a trial of the OX40 agonist ivuxolimab.

CDR3 region: CASSLGQRTYEQYF. The CDR3 region has the DNA TGTGCCAGCAGCTTAGGACAGCGTACCTACGAGCAGTACTTC. This chain joins TRBV5-4 and TRBJ2-7; perhaps TRBD1 as D (6 bases). V dropped 2 bases and J dropped 2 bases, with 11 bases sitting between them. The CDR3 is 14 amino acids. Germline V CDR1 and CDR2: SGHNT, YYREEE (reference sequence).